This TCR beta chain was obtained from a study of metastatic and nonmetastatic thyroid tumors. Study details: Across peripheral blood and tumor or nodule tissue samples taken from malignant and benign thyroid patients, the repertoires were compared with one another. Whole-study findings and limits: It was reportedly found that TCR beta diversity was significantly higher in malignant thyroid tumors than in benign nodules, a difference seen in both blood and tumor samples.

Original methodology: Researchers built a distant-metastasis classifier for papillary thyroid cancer that drew on CDR3 differences across clinicopathological groups. Through MiXCR, TCRdb re-clonotyped the PCR reads. TCRdb, not the original authors, processed these V and J calls. The sample lists about 20,000 clones; around a sixth were seen once. The CDR3 length is 15 residues. V lost 0 bases to trimming and J lost 4 bases, with 12 bases between them. From germline, CDR1 is SGHAT and CDR2 FQDESV (reference sequence). This clone was recorded many times. Its target is not known. Nobody among the patients had been given any treatment before thyroid surgery.

The sequence was collected from a female donor with papillary thyroid cancer or a benign thyroid nodule (not recorded which). Some clones in this sample may be carry-over from other donors' samples. V is TRBV11-1 and J is TRBJ1-2, with D tentatively TRBD1 (5 bases). Sequencing was done on a sample of blood. The CDR3 nucleotides are TGTGCCAGCAGCTTAGCCGGCTCTGGGGCCTATGGCTACACCTTC. Its translation is CASSLAGSGAYGYTF.